The rows below give T cell receptor beta chains drawn from one sample of a study of metastatic and nonmetastatic thyroid tumors. TCRdb reprocessed the PCR reads via MiXCR. The sample holds approximately 16,000 clones, around 29% seen once. Source material: blood. The source is a female donor with papillary thyroid cancer or a benign thyroid nodule (not recorded which). Some clones in this sample may be carry-over from other donors' samples. CDR3s include the opening cysteine and the closing phenylalanine or tryptophan. Fields, in order: J gene, clone size, D gene, V gene, CDR3 protein, CDR3 DNA. D genes are given only for firm matches. The size entry is marked missing in some rows and otherwise reads once, few, many or a size class.

TRBJ2-7 | medium-sized | - | TRBV27 | CASSLSGYSYEQYF | TGTGCCAGCAGTCTCTCGGGCTATTCCTACGAGCAGTACTTC
TRBJ2-1 | - | TRBD2 | TRBV5-1 | CASSLTSGGRQQFF | TGCGCCAGCAGCTTGACTAGCGGGGGCCGCCAGCAGTTCTTC
TRBJ2-7 | - | - | TRBV7-2 | CASSLGGRPYYEQYF | TGTGCCAGCAGCTTAGGGGGGAGGCCTTATTACGAGCAGTACTTC
TRBJ2-7 | once | TRBD2 | TRBV20-1 | CSARDLRGRPYEQYF | TGCAGTGCTAGGGACCTCCGCGGGAGACCCTACGAGCAGTACTTC
TRBJ1-4 | - | - | TRBV11-2 | CASSYRQESNRRSSEKLFF | TGTGCCAGCAGCTACAGACAGGAATCGAACCGGCGGAGTTCTGAAAAACTGTTTTTT
TRBJ1-5 | medium-sized | - | TRBV7-2 | CASSLRWAYGEPDSNQPQHF | TGTGCCAGCAGCTTACGGTGGGCGTACGGTGAACCGGATAGCAATCAGCCCCAGCATTTT
TRBJ2-3 | many | TRBD1 | TRBV11-2 | CASSLDAGGTDTQYF | TGTGCCAGCAGCTTAGATGCAGGGGGAACAGATACGCAGTATTTT
TRBJ2-7 | - | TRBD1 | TRBV19 | CASSISAGGFYEQYF | TGTGCCAGTAGTATATCGGCAGGGGGTTTCTACGAGCAGTACTTC
TRBJ2-4 | many | - | TRBV7-3 | CASSLTPVQADIQYF | TGTGCCAGCAGCTTAACGCCAGTACAAGCAGACATTCAGTACTTC
TRBJ1-1 | - | - | TRBV19 | CAHSVRPPEAFF | TGTGCCCATAGCGTCCGACCACCTGAAGCTTTCTTT
TRBJ1-2 | - | - | TRBV2 | CASSPTLMRGYTF | TGTGCCAGCAGCCCGACTTTGATGCGGGGCTACACCTTC
TRBJ1-4 | few | - | TRBV2 | CASSEEKLFF | TGTGCCAGCAGCGAGGAAAAACTGTTTTTT
TRBJ1-3 | once | TRBD1 | TRBV7-8 | CASSLVEGQAISGNTIYF | TGTGCCAGCAGCTTGGTGGAGGGACAGGCTATCTCTGGAAACACCATATATTTT
TRBJ2-3 | few | - | TRBV6-9 | CASSHTAPPNF | TGTGCCAGCAGTCATACGGCCCCTCCGAATTTT
TRBJ2-5 | many | TRBD1 | TRBV19 | CASSIGGRGPQETQYF | TGTGCCAGTAGTATAGGGGGAAGGGGGCCTCAAGAGACCCAGTACTTC
TRBJ2-7 | - | - | TRBV11-2 | CATRLGVARNEQYF | TGTGCCACCCGATTAGGAGTGGCACGCAACGAGCAGTACTTC
TRBJ2-6 | - | TRBD2 | TRBV11-2 | CASSRISGTGANVLTF | TGTGCCAGCAGCCGAATCAGCGGGACCGGGGCCAACGTCCTGACTTTC
TRBJ1-5 | - | - | TRBV20-1 | CSARSDLNQPQHF | TGCAGTGCTAGATCCGACCTTAATCAGCCCCAGCATTTT
TRBJ2-7 | - | - | TRBV20-1 | CSARDGEWIYEQYF | TGCAGTGCTAGAGATGGGGAATGGATCTACGAGCAGTACTTC
TRBJ1-2 | few | - | TRBV5-1 | CASSLQGWEGYTF | TGCGCCAGCAGCTTGCAGGGTTGGGAAGGCTACACCTTC
TRBJ2-1 | medium-sized | TRBD2 | TRBV10-3 | CAISESSGGRYNEQFF | TGTGCCATCAGTGAGTCTAGCGGGGGGCGCTACAATGAGCAGTTCTTC
TRBJ2-7 | - | TRBD2 | TRBV11-3 | CASSEGLAATYEQYF | TGTGCCAGCAGCGAGGGACTAGCTGCAACCTACGAGCAGTACTTC
TRBJ2-1 | - | - | TRBV11-2 | CAISLVAATGNEQFF | TGTGCCATCAGCTTAGTGGCAGCGACAGGCAATGAGCAGTTCTTC
TRBJ2-7 | - | - | TRBV4-2 | CASSQGGLTYEQYF | TGTGCCAGCAGCCAAGGCGGGCTTACCTACGAGCAGTACTTC
TRBJ2-5 | once | - | TRBV5-5 | CASSLSETQYF | TGTGCCAGCAGCTTGTCAGAGACCCAGTACTTC
TRBJ2-5 | many | - | TRBV12-3/TRBV12-4 | CASSPARETQYF | TGTGCCAGCAGCCCCGCACGGGAGACCCAGTACTTC
TRBJ2-7 | - | TRBD1 | TRBV28 | CASSADAGGGEQYF | TGTGCCAGCAGCGCCGATGCAGGGGGCGGCGAGCAGTACTTC
TRBJ1-2 | - | - | TRBV7-9 | CASNSRVYCYTF | TGTGCCAGCAACTCCCGGGTCTATTGCTACACCTTC
TRBJ2-5 | few | - | TRBV2 | CASITNPAPGETQYF | TGTGCCAGCATTACTAACCCGGCCCCGGGGGAGACCCAGTACTTC
TRBJ1-1 | once | - | TRBV5-1 | CASSLGGNTEAFF | TGCGCCAGCAGCTTGGGGGGGAACACTGAAGCTTTCTTT
TRBJ2-5 | many | TRBD1 | TRBV10-3 | CAISGDRGIKTQYF | TGTGCCATCAGTGGGGACAGGGGGATCAAGACCCAGTACTTC